This TCR beta chain is from a study of CD8+CD57+ T cells in acquired aplastic anemia. Overall study context: Mean DNA quantity obtained from sorted CD4+ and CD8+ cells was 2.5 to 4 ug. Healthy-donor CD4+ cells averaged about 11 million reads.

Researchers used genomic DNA as the template to profile TCR beta VDJ and CDR3. TCRdb reanalysed the reads using MiXCR and keeps one entry per CDR3 protein. Here the sample spans 150,000 to 200,000 distinct CDR3 sequences, about half being singletons. A few counts support this clonotype. Antigen: not known. Study-wide points: Found in both controls and patients were approximately 30 CD8+ CDR3 sequences.

Sequenced material: sorted CD4+, CD8+, or CD8+CD57+ T cells (not recorded which) from PBMCs. The clonotype was recovered from a human donor in good health.

The CDR3 DNA is TGTGCCACCAGCCATCGGCGGGGACTAGCTCGCACAGATACGCAGTATTTT. It translates to CATSHRRGLARTDTQYF. The V and J genes are TRBV15 and TRBJ2-3; TRBD2 aligns across 9 bases. V lost 5 bases to trimming and J lost 1 base; unmatched junction nucleotides: 10. The CDR3 runs 17 residues. The V gene's germline CDR1 is LNHNV and CDR2 YYDKDF (reference sequence). Based on the CDR3 plus reference TRBV15 and TRBJ2-3, the full variable domain is DAMVIQNPRYQVTQFGKPVTLSCSQTLNHNVMYWYQQKSSQAPKLLFHYYDKDFNNEADTPDNFQSRRPNTSFCFLDIRSPGLGDTAMYLCATSHRRGLARTDTQYFGPGTRLTVL.